These 16 T cell receptor beta chains were sequenced from one sample in a study of blood T cell repertoires in COVID-19. Some clones are missing from TCRdb's copy, which holds only in-frame ones; the method was immunoSEQ multiplex PCR. Found here are 250,000 to 350,000 clones, 89% of them singletons; the top ten hold under 15%. Sequencing was performed on peripheral blood. These receptors all stem from a woman aged 60 to 75 with acute or convalescent COVID-19.

The chain carries TRBV19 and TRBJ2-2; the D gene is possibly TRBD2 (5 bases). This CDR3 is 15 amino acids long. CDR1 and CDR2 from the germline V gene are LNHDA and SQIVND (reference sequence). Trimming took 3 bases from V and 4 from J, leaving 12 bases between them. The CDR3 region is CASSMGSRATGELFF. In DNA, the CDR3 is TGTGCCAGTAGTATGGGCTCGCGGGCCACCGGGGAGCTGTTTTTT.

The chain has TRBV12-3 or TRBV12-4 and TRBJ2-1; 13 positions match TRBD2. CDR3 length equals 13 residues. The V gene end was trimmed by 8 bases and the J gene end by 7 bases; junction bases not matched to a gene: 2. CDR3 in amino acids: CASGTSGVNEQFF. In DNA form, the CDR3 reads TGTGCCAGCGGGACTAGCGGGGTAAATGAGCAGTTCTTC.

The V gene is TRBV6-6, the J gene TRBJ1-4; TRBD1 aligns across 9 bases. The CDR3 sequence is 15 residues long. Per the germline V gene, CDR1 is MNHNY and CDR2 is SVGAGI (reference sequence). The V gene end was trimmed by 5 bases and the J gene end by 5 bases; junction bases not matched to a gene: 6. CDR3 sequence reads: CASSTFGTGNEKLFF. In DNA, the CDR3 is TGTGCCAGCAGTACATTCGGGACAGGGAATGAAAAACTGTTTTTT.

The V and J genes are TRBV11-2 and TRBJ2-7, with a tentative D call TRBD2 (5 bases). The CDR3 loop spans 14 amino acids. Trimming removed 3 bases at V and 3 bases at J, with 12 bases between. Germline V gene lookup returns CDR1 SGHAT and CDR2 FQNNGV. This CDR3 is CASSLERTVYEQYF. The DNA of the CDR3 is TGTGCCAGCAGCTTGGAGCGGACCGTCTACGAGCAGTACTTC.

Points on this clone: Other nucleotide sequences in the sample specify the same CDR3. The rearrangement joins TRBV28 to TRBJ1-2; D ambiguous. With 4 bases removed from V and 2 bases from J, the gap between germline ends came to 5 bases. Germline CDR1 is MDHEN and CDR2 is SYDVKM. The CDR3 runs 12 residues. DNA for the CDR3: TGTGCCAGCAGTTCCTTGAACTATGGCTACACCTTC. It is translated as CASSSLNYGYTF.

This clone was found a few times. This CDR3 is CASSQDLGVMDTEAFF. DNA for the CDR3: TGTGCCAGCAGCCAAGATCTGGGCGTGATGGACACTGAAGCTTTCTTT. This chain joins TRBV14 and TRBJ1-1; D is undetermined. This CDR3 is built from 16 residues. Germline assignment: CDR1 SGHDN and CDR2 FVKESK. Trimming removed 0 bases at V and 3 bases at J, with 14 bases between.

The J gene is TRBJ2-1, the V gene TRBV30; 9 bases align to TRBD2. V lost 2 bases, J lost 5 bases, and 4 bases stayed unmatched. The germline gives CDR1 GTSNPN, CDR2 SVGIG (reference sequence). The CDR3 is 14 amino acids. CDR3 nucleotide sequence: TGTGCCTGGAGTCGGCTAGCGGGAAACAATGAGCAGTTCTTC. This gives the protein CAWSRLAGNNEQFF.

The chain uses TRBV7-9 and TRBJ2-2; D not resolved. V lost 5 bases and J lost 7, with 8 bases in between. There are 12 residues in the CDR3. The germline V gene encodes CDR1 SEHNR and CDR2 FQNEAQ (reference sequence). The CDR3 DNA sequence: TGTGCCAGCAGCCCTTTTATCGGGGAGCTGTTTTTT. Translated, it gives CASSPFIGELFF.

This clone was recorded a few times. The V gene is TRBV19, the J gene TRBJ2-7, with 9 bases identical to TRBD1. The CDR3 sequence is 13 residues long. Trimming removed 5 bases from V and 2 bases from J; junction bases left unmatched: 1. The germline gives CDR1 LNHDA, CDR2 SQIVND (reference sequence). As DNA, the CDR3 is TGTGCCAGTAGTCGACAGGGGGCCTACGAGCAGTACTTC. Its protein product is CASSRQGAYEQYF.

The genes are TRBV10-1 and TRBJ1-4; D unclear. Looked up from germline, CDR1 is WNHNN and CDR2 is SYGVQD (reference sequence). Trimming pared 3 bases from V and 4 bases from J, leaving 12 bases between. The CDR3 contains 15 residues. The CDR3 sequence is CASSDTSRFNEKLFF. The CDR3 region has the DNA TGCGCCAGCAGTGACACCTCCAGGTTTAATGAAAAACTGTTTTTT.

V usage is TRBV19 and J usage is TRBJ2-1, with D perhaps TRBD2 (5 bases). Trimming shortened V by 5 bases and J by 5 bases, and 22 bases separated the two germline ends. The CDR3 has 17 amino acids. Germline CDR1 reads LNHDA; CDR2 reads SQIVND (reference sequence). The CDR3 sequence: CASSAGGRLSPHNEQFF. As DNA, the CDR3 is TGTGCCAGTAGTGCGGGCGGACGACTATCGCCACACAATGAGCAGTTCTTC.

V is TRBV4-2 and J is TRBJ1-1; D is uncertain. This CDR3 is 17 amino acids long. The germline CDR1 and CDR2 sequences are LGHNA and YNFKEQ. V lost 0 bases, J lost 1 base, and 15 bases lay in between. The CDR3 is CASSQEIMGGRNTEAFF. In nucleotides, the CDR3 is TGTGCCAGCAGCCAAGAAATTATGGGAGGGAGGAACACTGAAGCTTTCTTT.

The chain uses TRBV7-2 and TRBJ2-7; 8 bases align to TRBD1. J lost 2 bases, V lost 5 bases, and 8 bases had no gene match. Germline CDR1 reads SGHTA; CDR2 reads FQGNSA. The CDR3 consists of 15 residues. The CDR3 loop is CASSLDPGGTYEQYF. The DNA for the CDR3 is TGTGCCAGCAGCCTAGACCCAGGGGGCACCTACGAGCAGTACTTC.

The genes are TRBV25-1 and TRBJ2-7; 7 bases are a match to TRBD2. Germline V lookup: CDR1 MGHDK, CDR2 SYGVNS. Unmatched junction bases numbered 10, after V lost 2 bases and J lost 3 bases. The CDR3 sequence is 16 residues long. The CDR3 sequence: CASSEIGEGEGYEQYF. The CDR3 DNA follows: TGTGCCAGCAGTGAAATTGGGGAGGGAGAAGGCTACGAGCAGTACTTC.

V usage is TRBV27 and J usage is TRBJ1-1; 7 positions match TRBD1. Per germline, CDR1 MNHEY and CDR2 SMNVEV (reference sequence). V was pared by 2 bases and J by 1 base, with 4 bases of the junction left unmatched. CDR3 length: 15 amino acids. CDR3 sequence (DNA): TGTGCCAGCAGTTTACCCGGACAGGCGAACACTGAAGCTTTCTTT. Translated, it gives CASSLPGQANTEAFF.

This chain connects TRBV4-1 to TRBJ1-2, with a possible D match to TRBD1 (6 bases). Trimming stripped 3 bases from V and 2 bases from J, with 13 bases between. The CDR3 sequence is 15 residues long. Germline V CDR1 and CDR2: MGHRA, YSYEKL. The CDR3 DNA sequence: TGCGCCAGCAGCCAGATCTCCGGGACAAACTATGGCTACACCTTC. Its translation is CASSQISGTNYGYTF.